This T cell receptor (beta chain) was captured in a study of blood T cell repertoires in COVID-19. In the study overall: Samples came from the United States, Italy and Spain, spanning acute and convalescent COVID-19. The analysed material was cDNA or gDNA that came from T cells, B-cell-depleted T cells, or PBMCs.

Authors' data handling: Reference gene primers were amplified, and this amplification served to estimate nucleated cell counts. Generated by immunoSEQ multiplex PCR, the TCRdb table keeps only in-frame clones and is missing some. V and J calls and clone size are given by that table; D and trimming were obtained from the DNA. Of about 130,000 clones in the sample, 78% are singletons; the top ten hold approximately 10%. The germline CDR1 and CDR2 sequences are SGHDT and YYEEEE. CDR3 size: 14 residues. The V segment lost 4 bases and the J segment 4 bases; nucleotides outside the gene matches: 6. V and J are TRBV5-6 and TRBJ1-1; TRBD1 agrees at 8 bases. This TCR was recovered from a man aged 55 to 70 who had recovered from COVID-19. Sequencing used peripheral blood. DNA for the CDR3: TGTGCCAGCAGCCTGGACAGGGTAGGCACTGAAGCTTTCTTT. Protein: CASSLDRVGTEAFF.